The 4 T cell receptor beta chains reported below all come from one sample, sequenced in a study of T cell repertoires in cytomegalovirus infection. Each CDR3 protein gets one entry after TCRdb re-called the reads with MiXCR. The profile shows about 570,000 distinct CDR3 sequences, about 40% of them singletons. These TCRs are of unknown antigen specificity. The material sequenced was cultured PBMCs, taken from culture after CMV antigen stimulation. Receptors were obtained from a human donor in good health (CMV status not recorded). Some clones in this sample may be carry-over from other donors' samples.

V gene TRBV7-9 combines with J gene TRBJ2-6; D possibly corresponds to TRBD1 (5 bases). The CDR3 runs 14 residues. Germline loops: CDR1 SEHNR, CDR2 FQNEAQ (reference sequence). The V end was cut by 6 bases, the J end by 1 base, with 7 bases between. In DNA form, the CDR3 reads TGTGCCAGCAGACCAGGGTCTGGGGCCAACGTCCTGACTTTC. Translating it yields CASRPGSGANVLTF.

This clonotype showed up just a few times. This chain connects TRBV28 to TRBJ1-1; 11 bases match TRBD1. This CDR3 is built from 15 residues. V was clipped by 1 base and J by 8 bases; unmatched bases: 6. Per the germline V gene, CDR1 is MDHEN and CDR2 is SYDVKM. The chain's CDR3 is CASSLSGTGGREAFF. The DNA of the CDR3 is TGTGCCAGCAGTTTATCGGGGACAGGGGGTAGGGAAGCTTTCTTT.

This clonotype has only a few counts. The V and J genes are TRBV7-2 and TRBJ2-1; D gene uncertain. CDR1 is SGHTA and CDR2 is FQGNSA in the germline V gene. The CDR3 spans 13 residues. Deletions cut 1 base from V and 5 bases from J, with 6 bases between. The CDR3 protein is CASSLGFDNEQFF. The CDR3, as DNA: TGTGCCAGCAGCTTAGGATTCGACAATGAGCAGTTCTTC.

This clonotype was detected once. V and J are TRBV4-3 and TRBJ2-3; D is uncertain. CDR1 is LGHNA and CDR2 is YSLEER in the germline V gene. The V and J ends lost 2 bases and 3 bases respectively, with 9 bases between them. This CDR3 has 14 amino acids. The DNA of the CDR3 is TGCGCCAGCAGCCAATCCCCTTATACAGATACGCAGTATTTT. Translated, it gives CASSQSPYTDTQYF.